Sequencing of this T cell receptor beta chain was carried out in a study of blood T cell repertoires in COVID-19. For the study at large: Samples came from the United States, Italy and Spain, spanning acute and convalescent COVID-19. Sources were T cells, B-cell-depleted T cells, or PBMCs; the material itself was cDNA or gDNA.

The V end lost 4 bases, the J end lost 5 bases, and 21 bases lay between the germline ends. The CDR3 is 16 residues long. The germline gives CDR1 SGHAT, CDR2 FQNNGV. In the original processing: Reference gene primer amplification gave nucleated cell count estimates. The method was immunoSEQ multiplex PCR; TCRdb's version includes in-frame clones alone and lacks a portion of them. V and J calls and clone size follow that table, whereas D and trimming were derived from the DNA. The sample lists hundreds of thousands of clones, about 87% occurring once. The clonotype comes from a woman between 40 and 50 years old who had recovered from COVID-19. What was sequenced was peripheral blood. The J gene is TRBJ2-7, the V gene TRBV11-2; possibly TRBD2 for D (5 bases). The CDR3 reads CASSSRLSVPGNEQYF. In nucleotides, the CDR3 is TGTGCCAGCAGCTCCCGGCTGAGCGTTCCGGGGAACGAGCAGTACTTC.